This T cell receptor beta chain was observed in a study of blood T cell repertoires in COVID-19. The data were produced by immunoSEQ multiplex PCR, yet TCRdb's version contains in-frame clones alone and is incomplete. This sample has some 150,000 clones, with roughly 76% found just once. CDR1 and CDR2 from the germline V gene are MNHEY and SVGAGI. The CDR3 has 15 residues. V lost 2 bases, J lost 7 bases, and 7 bases stayed unmatched. Sequenced input: peripheral blood. The genes are TRBV6-5 and TRBJ1-4; 7 bases line up with TRBD1. This clonotype was sampled from a human donor with acute or convalescent COVID-19. The donor label of this sample is uncertain. CDR3 in amino acids: CASSYRGQEGEKLFF. The CDR3 nucleotides read TGTGCCAGCAGTTACAGGGGGCAGGAGGGTGAAAAACTGTTTTTT.